These T cell receptor beta chains were read from a single sample in a study of cytomegalovirus exposure and HLA in healthy donors. Method: immunoSEQ multiplex PCR; TCRdb's copy keeps in-frame clones and lacks some. The sample records approximately 150,000 clones, about two thirds being singletons. The source material was PBMCs. Receptors were obtained from a man in his 60s in good health and CMV-seronegative. Each CDR3 is given without its conserved first and last residue. D genes are given only for firm matches.

TRBJ1-6,TRBV18,TRBD1,ASSGVGTVNNSPLH
TRBJ1-2,TRBV4-3,.,ASSQDLGTGYGYT
TRBJ2-3,TRBV28,TRBD1,ASSLGAGTGGTDTQY
TRBJ2-1,TRBV30,TRBD1,AWSGQGAGYNEQF
TRBJ2-7,TRBV11-2,.,ASSLSRDAYEQY
TRBJ2-7,TRBV11-3,.,ASSLEGEWNEQY
TRBJ2-7,TRBV27,.,ASSLSGRGAYEQY
TRBJ2-7,TRBV5-1,.,ASSFGTGGIAGGNEQY
TRBJ1-5,TRBV30,TRBD1,AWRGTGRSNQPQH
TRBJ2-4,TRBV11-2,.,ASSPRGGNIQY
TRBJ2-5,TRBV18,TRBD1,ASSPGTGNQETQY
TRBJ2-7,TRBV6-1,.,ASSEGDNEQY
TRBJ1-1,TRBV7-8,TRBD1,ASSPTGGNLNTEAF